The source of this T cell receptor beta chain is a study of early T cells in non-severe SARS-CoV-2 infection. Unique molecular identifiers were affixed to single, distinct cDNA molecules. Each CDR3 protein is one row after TCRdb ran MiXCR on the 5' RACE reads. Here the sample spans some 80,000 distinct CDR3 sequences, around an eighth being singletons. Germline lookup yields CDR1 DFQATT and CDR2 SNEGSKA (reference sequence). With 1 base removed from V and 4 bases from J, the gap between germline ends came to 11 bases. The CDR3 sequence is 14 residues long. The TCR was taken from an adult who was a healthcare worker with PCR-confirmed SARS-CoV-2 infection or an uninfected control (not recorded which). Sequences were obtained from whole blood. The chain combines TRBV20-1 with TRBJ2-1, with D perhaps TRBD2 (6 bases). The CDR3, as DNA: TGCAGTGCTAGAGGGGGGACTTCTTACAATGAGCAGTTCTTC. Translating it yields CSARGGTSYNEQFF.